This is a list of T cell receptor beta chains from one sample in a study of T cells in Graves' hyperthyroidism and ophthalmopathy. TCRdb re-analysed the multiplex PCR reads in MiXCR, keeping a single row per CDR3 protein. The sample holds more than 300,000 distinct CDR3 sequences; about 18% are singletons and the top ten take over 35%. The specimen was blood. All receptors come from a man in his late teens or twenties with Graves' ophthalmopathy. CDR3s include the opening cysteine and the closing phenylalanine or tryptophan. The order of the fields is CDR3 length, D gene, clone size, J gene, V gene, CDR3 protein, CDR3 DNA. D genes are given only for firm matches. Clone size appears in some rows only: once, few, many, or a class for an expanded clone.

length: 17; D: TRBD2; size: -; J: TRBJ2-3; V: TRBV24-1; CDR3: CATSVGPQRGLTDTQYF; DNA: TGTGCCACCAGTGTAGGCCCCCAGCGGGGACTCACAGATACGCAGTATTTT
length: 12; D: TRBD1; size: many; J: TRBJ2-1; V: TRBV20-1; CDR3: CSAVGQGDEQFF; DNA: TGCAGTGCGGTAGGACAGGGCGATGAGCAGTTCTTC
length: 14; D: TRBD1; size: -; J: TRBJ2-2; V: TRBV20-1; CDR3: CSARAGGVAGELFF; DNA: TGCAGTGCTAGGGCAGGGGGTGTCGCCGGGGAGCTGTTTTTT
length: 13; D: -; size: few; J: TRBJ1-5; V: TRBV6-2/TRBV6-3; CDR3: CASSPRGHQPQHF; DNA: TGTGCCAGCAGCCCCCGGGGCCATCAGCCCCAGCATTTT
length: 17; D: -; size: -; J: TRBJ1-3; V: TRBV3-1; CDR3: CASSLLGSGSSGNTIYF; DNA: TGTGCCAGCAGCCTTCTAGGGAGTGGAAGCTCTGGAAACACCATATATTTT
length: 13; D: -; size: many; J: TRBJ1-1; V: TRBV6-1; CDR3: CASSPQRNTEAFF; DNA: TGTGCCAGCAGTCCACAGCGGAACACTGAAGCTTTCTTT
length: 13; D: -; size: -; J: TRBJ2-2; V: TRBV20-1; CDR3: CSARDRVTGELFF; DNA: TGCAGTGCTAGAGATCGAGTCACCGGGGAGCTGTTTTTT
length: 13; D: -; size: many; J: TRBJ1-5; V: TRBV5-5; CDR3: CASSLSREQPQHF; DNA: TGTGCCAGCAGCTTGTCCAGGGAGCAGCCCCAGCATTTT
length: 14; D: -; size: few; J: TRBJ2-1; V: TRBV3-1; CDR3: CASSQAVTSNEQFF; DNA: TGTGCCAGCAGCCAAGCGGTGACTAGCAATGAGCAGTTCTTC
length: 15; D: -; size: many; J: TRBJ2-5; V: TRBV6-1; CDR3: CASRTTGRAGETQYF; DNA: TGTGCCAGCAGAACAACGGGGCGCGCGGGGGAGACCCAGTACTTC
length: 15; D: -; size: many; J: TRBJ1-1; V: TRBV3-1; CDR3: CASSQGAGLNTEAFF; DNA: TGTGCCAGCAGCCAAGGGGCCGGATTGAACACTGAAGCTTTCTTT
length: 15; D: TRBD1; size: many; J: TRBJ1-4; V: TRBV12-3/TRBV12-4; CDR3: CASSSARDSNEKLFF; DNA: TGTGCCAGCAGTTCGGCCCGGGACAGTAATGAAAAACTGTTTTTT
length: 15; D: -; size: -; J: TRBJ2-2; V: TRBV7-9; CDR3: CASFPGGSNTGELFF; DNA: TGTGCCAGCTTCCCCGGGGGATCGAACACCGGGGAGCTGTTTTTT
length: 15; D: TRBD1; size: many; J: TRBJ2-7; V: TRBV6-1; CDR3: CASSPETGADLEQYF; DNA: TGTGCCAGCAGTCCCGAGACAGGGGCGGACCTCGAGCAGTACTTC
length: 17; D: TRBD1; size: many; J: TRBJ2-1; V: TRBV5-1; CDR3: CASSTSTGQGTGNEQFF; DNA: TGCGCCAGCAGCACCTCGACAGGACAGGGGACCGGCAATGAGCAGTTCTTC
length: 15; D: -; size: -; J: TRBJ2-6; V: TRBV12-3/TRBV12-4; CDR3: CASSKLGLGANVLTF; DNA: TGTGCCAGCTCGAAATTGGGGCTTGGGGCCAACGTCCTGACTTTC
length: 16; D: -; size: -; J: TRBJ2-3; V: TRBV7-2; CDR3: CASSFASEIFTDTQYF; DNA: TGTGCCAGCAGCTTCGCTAGCGAGATATTCACAGATACGCAGTATTTT
length: 16; D: TRBD1; size: few; J: TRBJ2-7; V: TRBV20-1; CDR3: CSARVRLGQGMGEQYF; DNA: TGCAGTGCTAGAGTAAGGTTGGGACAGGGGATGGGGGAGCAGTACTTC
length: 14; D: -; size: once; J: TRBJ2-2; V: TRBV19; CDR3: CASSTTPGAQELFF; DNA: TGTGCCAGTAGTACCACCCCAGGGGCGCAGGAGCTGTTTTTT
length: 16; D: -; size: -; J: TRBJ1-5; V: TRBV6-1; CDR3: CASSEATPYSNQPQHF; DNA: TGTGCCAGCAGTGAAGCAACACCTTATAGCAATCAGCCCCAGCATTTT
length: 16; D: -; size: -; J: TRBJ1-4; V: TRBV15; CDR3: CATSRSRTVANEKLFF; DNA: TGTGCCACCAGCAGATCCCGGACGGTGGCTAATGAAAAACTGTTTTTT
length: 14; D: -; size: few; J: TRBJ2-7; V: TRBV10-3; CDR3: CAISEGAGRNEQYF; DNA: TGTGCCATCAGTGAGGGGGCGGGGAGGAACGAGCAGTACTTC
length: 17; D: -; size: few; J: TRBJ2-3; V: TRBV15; CDR3: CATSRVRGLRSTDTQYF; DNA: TGTGCCACCAGCAGAGTGCGGGGTTTGAGGTCCACAGATACGCAGTATTTT
length: 13; D: TRBD1; size: many; J: TRBJ2-7; V: TRBV5-5; CDR3: CASSKGQGYEQYF; DNA: TGTGCCAGCAGCAAGGGACAGGGATACGAGCAGTACTTC
length: 17; D: TRBD1; size: -; J: TRBJ2-7; V: TRBV19; CDR3: CASSIVGTATGSYEQYF; DNA: TGTGCCAGTAGTATAGTCGGGACAGCCACGGGGTCCTACGAGCAGTACTTC
length: 14; D: -; size: many; J: TRBJ1-3; V: TRBV5-1; CDR3: CASSLPGGKNTIYF; DNA: TGCGCCAGCAGCTTGCCGGGGGGGAAGAACACCATATATTTT